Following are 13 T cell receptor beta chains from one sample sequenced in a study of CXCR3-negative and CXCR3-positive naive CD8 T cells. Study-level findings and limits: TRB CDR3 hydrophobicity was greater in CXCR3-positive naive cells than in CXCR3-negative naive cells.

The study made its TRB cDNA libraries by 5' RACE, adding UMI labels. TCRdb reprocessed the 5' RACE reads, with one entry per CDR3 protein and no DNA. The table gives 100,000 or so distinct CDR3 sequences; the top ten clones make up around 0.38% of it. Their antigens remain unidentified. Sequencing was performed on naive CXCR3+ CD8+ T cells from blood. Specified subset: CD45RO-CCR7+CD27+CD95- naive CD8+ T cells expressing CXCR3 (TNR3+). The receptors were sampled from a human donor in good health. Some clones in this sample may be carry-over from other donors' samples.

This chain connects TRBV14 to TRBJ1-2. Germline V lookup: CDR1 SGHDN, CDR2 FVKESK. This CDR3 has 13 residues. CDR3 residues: CASSQRWDYGYTF.

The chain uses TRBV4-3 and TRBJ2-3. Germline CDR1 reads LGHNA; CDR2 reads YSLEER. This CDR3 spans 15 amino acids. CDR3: CASSQDEASADTQYF.

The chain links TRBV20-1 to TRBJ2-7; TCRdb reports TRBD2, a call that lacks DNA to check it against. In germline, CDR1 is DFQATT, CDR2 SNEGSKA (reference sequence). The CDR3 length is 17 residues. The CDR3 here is CSARAPPSLDWNYEQYF.

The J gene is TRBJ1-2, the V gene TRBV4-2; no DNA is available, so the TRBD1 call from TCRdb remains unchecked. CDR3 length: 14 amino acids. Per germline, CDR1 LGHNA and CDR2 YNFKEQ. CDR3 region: CASSQGQGADGYTF.

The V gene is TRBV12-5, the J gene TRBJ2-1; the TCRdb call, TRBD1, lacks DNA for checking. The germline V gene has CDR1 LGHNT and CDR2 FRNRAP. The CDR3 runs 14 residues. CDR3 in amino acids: CASGLGTGEDEQFF. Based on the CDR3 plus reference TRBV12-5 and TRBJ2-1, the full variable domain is DARVTQTPRHKVTEMGQEVTMRCQPILGHNTVFWYRQTMMQGLELLAYFRNRAPLDDSGMPKDRFSAEMPDATLATLKIQPSEPRDSAVYFCASGLGTGEDEQFFGPGTRLTVL.

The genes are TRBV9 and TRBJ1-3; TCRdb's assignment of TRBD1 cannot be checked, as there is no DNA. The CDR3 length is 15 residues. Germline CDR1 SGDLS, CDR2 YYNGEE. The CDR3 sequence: CASSVDTGDGNTIYF. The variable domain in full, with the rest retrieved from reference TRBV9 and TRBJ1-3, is DSGVTQTPKHLITATGQRVTLRCSPRSGDLSVYWYQQSLDQGLQFLIQYYNGEERAKGNILERFSAQQFPDLHSELNLSSLELGDSALYFCASSVDTGDGNTIYFGEGSWLTVV.

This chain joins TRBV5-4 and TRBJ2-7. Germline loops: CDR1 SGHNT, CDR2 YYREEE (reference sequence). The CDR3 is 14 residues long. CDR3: CASSLGVSPYEQYF.

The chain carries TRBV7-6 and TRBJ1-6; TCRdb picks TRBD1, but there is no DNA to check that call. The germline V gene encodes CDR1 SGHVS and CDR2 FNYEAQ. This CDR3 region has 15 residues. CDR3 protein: CASSSGTGTGLPLHF.

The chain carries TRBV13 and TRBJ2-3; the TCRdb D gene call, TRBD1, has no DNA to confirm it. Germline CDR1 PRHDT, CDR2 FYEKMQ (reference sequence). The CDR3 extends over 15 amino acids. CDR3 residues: CASSFDRGHPDTQYF.

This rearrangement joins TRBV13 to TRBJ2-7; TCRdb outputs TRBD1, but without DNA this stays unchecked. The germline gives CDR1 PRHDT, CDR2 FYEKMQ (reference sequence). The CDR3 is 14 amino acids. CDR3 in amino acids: CASSFVGASYEQYF.

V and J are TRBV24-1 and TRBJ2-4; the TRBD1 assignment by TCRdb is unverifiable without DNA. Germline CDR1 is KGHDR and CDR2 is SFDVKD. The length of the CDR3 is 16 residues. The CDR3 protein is CATSDKRTGLLRVQYF.

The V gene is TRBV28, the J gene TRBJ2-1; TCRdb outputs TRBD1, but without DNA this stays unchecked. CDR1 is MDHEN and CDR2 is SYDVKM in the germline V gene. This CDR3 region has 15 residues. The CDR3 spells CGSSPTGTGYNEQFF.

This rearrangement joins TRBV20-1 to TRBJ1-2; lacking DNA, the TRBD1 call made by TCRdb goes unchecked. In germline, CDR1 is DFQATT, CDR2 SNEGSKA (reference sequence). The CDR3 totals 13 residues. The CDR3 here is CSASPWGLWGYTF.